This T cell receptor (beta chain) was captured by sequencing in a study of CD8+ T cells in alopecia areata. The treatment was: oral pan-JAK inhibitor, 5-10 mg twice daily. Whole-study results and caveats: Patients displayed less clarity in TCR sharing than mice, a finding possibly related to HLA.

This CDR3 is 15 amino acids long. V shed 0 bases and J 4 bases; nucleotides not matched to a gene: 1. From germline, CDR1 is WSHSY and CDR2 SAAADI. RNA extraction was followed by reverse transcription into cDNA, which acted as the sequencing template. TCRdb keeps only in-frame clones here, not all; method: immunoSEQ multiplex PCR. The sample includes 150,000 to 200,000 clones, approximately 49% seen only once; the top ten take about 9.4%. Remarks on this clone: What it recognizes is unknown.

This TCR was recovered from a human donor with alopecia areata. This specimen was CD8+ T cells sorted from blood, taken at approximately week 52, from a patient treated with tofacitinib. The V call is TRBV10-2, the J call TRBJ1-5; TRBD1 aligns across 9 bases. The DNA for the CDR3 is TGCGCCAGCAGTGAGTCGGGGACAGGGAATCAGCCCCAGCATTTT. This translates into CASSESGTGNQPQHF.